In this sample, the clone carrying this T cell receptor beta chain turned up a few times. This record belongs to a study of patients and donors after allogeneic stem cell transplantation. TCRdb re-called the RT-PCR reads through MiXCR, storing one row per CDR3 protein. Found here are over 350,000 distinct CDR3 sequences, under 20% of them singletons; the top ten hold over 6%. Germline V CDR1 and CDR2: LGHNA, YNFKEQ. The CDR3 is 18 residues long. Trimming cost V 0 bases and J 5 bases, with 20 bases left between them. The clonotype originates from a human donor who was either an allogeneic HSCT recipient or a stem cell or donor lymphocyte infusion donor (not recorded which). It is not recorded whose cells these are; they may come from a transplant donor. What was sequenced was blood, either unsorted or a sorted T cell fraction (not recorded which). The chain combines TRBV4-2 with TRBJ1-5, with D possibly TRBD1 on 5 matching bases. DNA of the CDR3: TGTGCCAGCAGCCAAGATTCTTTCCGAGTGGCGGGGGATCAGCCCCAGCATTTT. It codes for CASSQDSFRVAGDQPQHF.